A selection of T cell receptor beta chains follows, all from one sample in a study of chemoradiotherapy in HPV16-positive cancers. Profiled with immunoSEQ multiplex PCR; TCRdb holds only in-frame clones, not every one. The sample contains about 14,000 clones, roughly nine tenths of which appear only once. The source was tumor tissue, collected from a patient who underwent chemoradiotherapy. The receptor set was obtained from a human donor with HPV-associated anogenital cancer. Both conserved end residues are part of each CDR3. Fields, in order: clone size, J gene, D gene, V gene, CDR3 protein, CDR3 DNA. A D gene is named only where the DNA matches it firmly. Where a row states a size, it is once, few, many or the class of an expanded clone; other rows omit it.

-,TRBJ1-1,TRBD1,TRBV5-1,CASSAGTGETEAFF,TGCGCCAGCAGCGCCGGGACAGGCGAAACTGAAGCTTTCTTT
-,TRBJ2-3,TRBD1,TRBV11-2,CASSPRTGGFTDTQYF,TGTGCCAGCAGCCCCCGGACAGGGGGCTTCACAGATACGCAGTATTTT
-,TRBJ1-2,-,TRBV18,CASSPQVEVEGGYTF,TGTGCCAGCTCACCACAGGTCGAGGTGGAAGGAGGCTACACCTTC
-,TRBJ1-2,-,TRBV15,CATSRDYGNYGYTF,TGTGCCACCAGCAGAGATTATGGGAACTATGGCTACACCTTC
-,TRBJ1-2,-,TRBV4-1,CASSQEGRYGYTF,TGCGCCAGCAGCCAAGAAGGAAGGTATGGCTACACCTTC
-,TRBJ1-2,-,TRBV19,CASSIGGGIITNYGYTF,TGTGCCAGTAGTATCGGAGGAGGAATTATTACTAACTATGGCTACACCTTC
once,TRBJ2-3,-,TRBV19,CASSQVGAGTQYF,TGTGCCAGTTCTCAGGTGGGGGCTGGTACGCAGTATTTT
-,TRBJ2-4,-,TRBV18,CASSTRVGDIQYF,TGTGCCAGCTCAACAAGGGTGGGCGACATTCAGTACTTC
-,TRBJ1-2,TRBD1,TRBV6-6,CASNLQGWGYGYTF,TGTGCCAGCAATTTACAGGGGTGGGGCTATGGCTACACCTTC
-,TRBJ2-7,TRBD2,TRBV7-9,CASSLAGGNYEQYF,TGTGCCAGCAGCCTAGCGGGCGGGAACTACGAGCAGTACTTC
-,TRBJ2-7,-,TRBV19,CASSRSTIGYEQYF,TGTGCCAGTAGTAGATCTACTATTGGGTACGAGCAGTACTTC
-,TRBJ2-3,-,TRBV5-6,CASSLAKGGVTDTQYF,TGTGCCAGCAGCTTGGCCAAAGGGGGAGTTACAGATACGCAGTATTTT
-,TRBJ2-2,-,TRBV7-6,CASTFRVENTGELFF,TGTGCCAGCACCTTTAGGGTGGAGAACACCGGGGAGCTGTTTTTT
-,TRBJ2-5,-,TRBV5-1,CASSLGIGRGYQETQYF,TGCGCCAGCAGCTTGGGGATCGGGCGGGGTTACCAAGAGACCCAGTACTTC
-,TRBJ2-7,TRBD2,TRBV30,CAWTYRDSGRAPPYF,TGTGCCTGGACCTACAGAGATAGCGGGAGGGCCCCTCCGTACTTC
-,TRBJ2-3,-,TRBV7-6,CASSLGSLSADTQYF,TGTGCCAGCAGCTTAGGGTCCTTAAGCGCAGATACGCAGTATTTT
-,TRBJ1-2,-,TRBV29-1,CSVVAGTYGYTF,TGCAGCGTTGTGGCCGGGACCTATGGCTACACCTTC
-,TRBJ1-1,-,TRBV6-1,CASSVVGNTEAFF,TGTGCCAGCAGTGTGGTCGGAAACACTGAAGCTTTCTTT
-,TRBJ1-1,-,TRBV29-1,CSVRGRGDTEAFF,TGCAGCGTCCGGGGGAGGGGGGACACTGAAGCTTTCTTT
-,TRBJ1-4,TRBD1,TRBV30,CAWAQGAGEKLFF,TGTGCCTGGGCACAGGGGGCCGGTGAAAAACTGTTTTTT
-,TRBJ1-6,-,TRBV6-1,CASSVGSGNSPLHF,TGTGCCAGCAGTGTGGGCTCCGGGAATTCACCCCTCCACTTT
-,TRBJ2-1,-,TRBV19,CASSIVSTGNEQFF,TGTGCCAGTAGTATCGTCTCAACAGGGAATGAGCAGTTCTTC
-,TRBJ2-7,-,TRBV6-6,CASTLQEGPTYEQYF,TGTGCCAGCACCCTGCAAGAAGGACCCACCTACGAGCAGTACTTC
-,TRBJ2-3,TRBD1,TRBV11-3,CASSLERGRTQYF,TGTGCCAGCAGCTTAGAAAGGGGGCGGACGCAGTATTTT
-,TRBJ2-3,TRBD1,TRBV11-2,CASSLVGTVGDTQYF,TGTGCCAGCAGCTTAGTCGGGACAGTCGGAGATACGCAGTATTTT
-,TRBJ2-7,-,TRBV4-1,CASSQLIRDYEQYF,TGCGCCAGCAGCCAACTGATTAGGGACTACGAGCAGTACTTC
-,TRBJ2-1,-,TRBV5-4,CASSLRGFLSYNEQFF,TGTGCCAGCAGCTTAAGGGGGTTCCTCTCCTACAATGAGCAGTTCTTC
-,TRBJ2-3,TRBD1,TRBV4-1,CASSPTGGQDTQYF,TGCGCCAGCAGTCCGACAGGGGGCCAGGATACGCAGTATTTT
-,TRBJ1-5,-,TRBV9,CASSVSVGPNQPQHF,TGTGCCAGCAGCGTATCCGTAGGGCCGAATCAGCCCCAGCATTTT
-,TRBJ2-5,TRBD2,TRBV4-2,CASSRQQGREGQETQYF,TGTGCCAGCAGTCGGCAGCAGGGGCGGGAGGGTCAAGAGACCCAGTACTTC
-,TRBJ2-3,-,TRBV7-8,CASSSPGRLKTSTDTQYF,TGTGCCAGCAGCTCCCCGGGACGTCTAAAAACTAGCACAGATACGCAGTATTTT
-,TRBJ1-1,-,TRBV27,CASSFRQGYTEAFF,TGTGCCAGCAGTTTTCGTCAGGGTTACACTGAAGCTTTCTTT
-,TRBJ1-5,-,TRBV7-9,CASSSPGQGQPQHF,TGTGCCAGCAGCTCGCCGGGACAAGGGCAGCCCCAGCATTTT
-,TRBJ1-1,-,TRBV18,CASSSPNTEAFF,TGTGCCAGCTCCTCACCGAACACTGAAGCTTTCTTT
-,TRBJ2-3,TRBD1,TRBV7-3,CASSSRTGWADTQYF,TGTGCCAGCAGCTCACGGACAGGTTGGGCAGATACGCAGTATTTT
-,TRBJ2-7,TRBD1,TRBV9,CASSDGTGDYEQYF,TGTGCCAGCAGCGATGGGACAGGGGACTACGAGCAGTACTTC
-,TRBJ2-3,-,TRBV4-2,CASSHSYINSDTQYF,TGTGCCAGCAGCCATTCGTATATCAATTCAGATACGCAGTATTTT
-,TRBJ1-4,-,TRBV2,CASSPTPAGILNEKLFF,TGTGCCAGCAGCCCCACCCCCGCCGGGATTCTAAATGAAAAACTGTTTTTT
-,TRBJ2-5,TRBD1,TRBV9,CASSEAGGLMTQYF,TGTGCCAGCAGCGAAGCAGGGGGCTTGATGACCCAGTACTTC
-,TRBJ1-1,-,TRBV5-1,CASSLVGTQDTEAFF,TGCGCCAGCAGCTTGGTTGGGACGCAGGACACTGAAGCTTTCTTT
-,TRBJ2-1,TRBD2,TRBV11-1,CASSLAWVAGGNEQFF,TGTGCCAGCAGCTTAGCGTGGGTAGCGGGTGGCAATGAGCAGTTCTTC
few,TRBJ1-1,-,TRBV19,CASSIRKIDTEAFF,TGTGCCAGTAGTATTCGGAAAATAGACACTGAAGCTTTCTTT
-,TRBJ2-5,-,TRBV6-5,CASSLTGEKTQYF,TGTGCCAGCAGTCTTACAGGTGAAAAGACCCAGTACTTC
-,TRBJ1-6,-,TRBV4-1,CASSPTPRQVVNSPLHF,TGCGCCAGCAGCCCCACCCCTAGACAGGTCGTCAATTCACCCCTCCACTTT
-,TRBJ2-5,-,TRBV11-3,CASSLEDRGGETQYF,TGTGCCAGCAGCTTAGAGGATAGGGGAGGAGAGACCCAGTACTTC
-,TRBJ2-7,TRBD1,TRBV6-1,CASSDPFRDSREQYF,TGTGCCAGCAGTGACCCATTTCGGGACAGTAGAGAGCAGTACTTC
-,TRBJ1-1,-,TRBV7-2,CASSLSGDSEAFF,TGTGCCAGCAGCTTATCAGGGGACTCTGAAGCTTTCTTT
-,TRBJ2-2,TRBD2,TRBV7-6,CASSLGGLAGTGELFF,TGTGCCAGCAGCTTAGGGGGACTAGCGGGAACCGGGGAGCTGTTTTTT
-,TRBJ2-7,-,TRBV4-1,CASSPNWSGRYEQYF,TGCGCCAGCAGCCCCAACTGGAGCGGTAGATACGAGCAGTACTTC
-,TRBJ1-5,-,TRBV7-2,CASSSYSNQPQHF,TGTGCCAGCAGCTCTTATAGCAATCAGCCCCAGCATTTT
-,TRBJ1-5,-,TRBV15,CATSRGGGLKHQPQHF,TGTGCCACCAGCAGAGGAGGGGGTTTGAAGCATCAGCCCCAGCATTTT
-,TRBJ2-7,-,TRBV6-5,CASRDGFEQYF,TGTGCCAGCAGGGACGGGTTCGAGCAGTACTTC
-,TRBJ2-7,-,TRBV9,CASSESFLGEQYF,TGTGCCAGCAGCGAGTCCTTTTTAGGGGAGCAGTACTTC
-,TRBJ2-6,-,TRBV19,CASSIGGWVGANVLTF,TGTGCCAGTAGTATCGGGGGTTGGGTGGGGGCCAACGTCCTGACTTTC
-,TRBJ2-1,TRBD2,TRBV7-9,CASSLGTSGYNEQFF,TGTGCCAGCAGCTTAGGGACTAGCGGGTACAATGAGCAGTTCTTC
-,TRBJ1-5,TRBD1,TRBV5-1,CASSSSGGGQPQHF,TGCGCCAGCAGCTCATCAGGGGGCGGCCAGCCCCAGCATTTT
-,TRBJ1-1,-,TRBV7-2,CASSLGGSTEAFF,TGTGCCAGCAGCTTAGGAGGGAGCACTGAAGCTTTCTTT